The 6 T cell receptor beta chains below come from one sample, sequenced in a study of blood T cell repertoires in COVID-19. This table comes from immunoSEQ multiplex PCR, and its TCRdb copy is limited to in-frame clones, with some not included. Of under 200,000 clones listed, 80% to 85% are singletons. Sequencing was performed on peripheral blood. Every receptor here comes from a woman older than 75 with active or convalescent COVID-19.

This chain links TRBV10-3 with TRBJ2-2; TRBD2 aligns across 10 bases. V shed 6 bases, J shed 4 bases, and the junction held 5 bases outside the gene matches. The germline V gene has CDR1 ENHRY and CDR2 SYGVKD. The CDR3 has 15 amino acids. The CDR3 nucleotides are TGTGCCATCAGGGAGACTAGCGGGTTCACCGGGGAGCTGTTTTTT. This translates into CAIRETSGFTGELFF.

J is TRBJ2-3 and V is TRBV14; TRBD1 is a possible D gene (5 bases). This CDR3 comprises 14 residues. V was clipped by 1 base and J by 2 bases, with 7 bases between them. The germline CDR1 and CDR2 sequences are SGHDN and FVKESK. For the CDR3, the DNA is TGTGCCAGCAGCCAAGGACAGCTCACAGATACGCAGTATTTT. This codes for CASSQGQLTDTQYF.

The chain uses TRBV10-3 and TRBJ2-5; TRBD2 aligns across 13 bases. The CDR3 is 15 residues long. The germline CDR1 and CDR2 sequences are ENHRY and SYGVKD. V lost 5 bases to trimming and J lost 2 bases; unmatched junction nucleotides: 2. The DNA of the CDR3 is TGTGCCATCAGTTGGACTAGCGGGGGACAAGAGACCCAGTACTTC. The encoded protein is CAISWTSGGQETQYF.

This clone appeared once. V gene TRBV11-2 combines with J gene TRBJ2-3; the match to TRBD2 covers 12 bases. Germline V gene lookup returns CDR1 SGHAT and CDR2 FQNNGV. The CDR3 contains 16 residues. The ends lost 6 bases at V and 6 bases at J; junction bases unmatched: 10. CDR3 amino acids: CASSSYSSGGADTQYF. In nucleotides, the CDR3 is TGTGCCAGCAGTTCCTACTCTAGCGGGGGGGCGGATACGCAGTATTTT.

The genes are TRBV5-1 and TRBJ1-3, with TRBD1 identical over 8 bases. Germline V gene sequence: CDR1 SGHRS, CDR2 YFSETQ. The CDR3 extends over 16 amino acids. J was trimmed by 0 bases and V by 2 bases; bases with no gene match: 4. Here the CDR3 DNA reads TGCGCCAGCAGCTTCGGGGGACAGGTCTCTGGAAACACCATATATTTT. Translation gives CASSFGGQVSGNTIYF.

The count of this clone is one. The CDR3 sequence: CASSPGQTRNTIYF. The CDR3 bases are TGTGCCAGCTCACCCGGACAGACGAGAAACACCATATATTTT. J is TRBJ1-3 and V is TRBV18; TRBD1 is a possible D gene (6 bases). Per germline, CDR1 KGHSH and CDR2 LQKENI. V was trimmed by 3 bases and J by 5 bases, leaving 11 bases between them. This CDR3 spans 14 amino acids.